This T cell receptor beta chain was captured by sequencing in a study of blood T cell repertoires in COVID-19. As for the study in general: Sites across the United States, Italy and Spain contributed samples from acute and convalescent COVID-19. The cDNA or gDNA used as material had been derived from T cells, B-cell-depleted T cells, or PBMCs.

Per the authors' pipeline: How many nucleated cells were present was estimated from reference gene primer amplification. Some clones are missing from TCRdb's copy, which holds only in-frame ones; the method was immunoSEQ multiplex PCR. V and J calls and clone size are given by that table; D and trimming were obtained from the DNA. The sample shows around 70,000 clones, approximately 81% of them seen only once. Germline CDR1 LNHDA, CDR2 SQIVND (reference sequence). This CDR3 has 14 amino acids. V lost 5 bases, J lost 4 bases, and 11 bases lay in between. The chain combines TRBV19 with TRBJ2-2; D unresolved. Sequenced: peripheral blood. This receptor was obtained from a woman of 80 years or more with active or convalescent COVID-19. The CDR3 spells CASSAWALTGELFF. The CDR3 bases are TGTGCCAGTAGTGCTTGGGCCCTCACCGGGGAGCTGTTTTTT.